This T cell receptor beta chain was identified in a study of CD8+CD57+ T cells in acquired aplastic anemia. Background on the study: DNA per sorted CD4+ or CD8+ sample ranged roughly 0.19 to 30 ug, averaging roughly 3.3 ug.

This clonotype was picked up a small number of times. TCR beta VDJ and CDR3 were profiled, and genomic DNA was the template. TCRdb analysed the reads with MiXCR anew, one entry per CDR3 protein. The sample includes more than 150,000 distinct CDR3 sequences, 45% to 50% seen only once; the top ten take around 3%. Looked up from germline, CDR1 is GTSNPN and CDR2 is SVGIG (reference sequence). The CDR3 length is 14 residues. Losses at the gene ends were 0 bases for V and 4 bases for J; bases not matched to a gene: 4. This sequence originates from a human donor in good health. Material for sequencing was sorted CD4+, CD8+, or CD8+CD57+ T cells (not recorded which) from PBMCs. The chain employs TRBV30 and TRBJ2-7; 9 nucleotides align to TRBD2. For the CDR3, the DNA is TGTGCCTGGAGTGTTAGCGGGAGAGGGTACGAGCAGTACTTC. Its translation: CAWSVSGRGYEQYF. Using reference TRBV30 and TRBJ2-7 for the parts outside the CDR3, the full variable domain is SQTIHQWPATLVQPVGSPLSLECTVEGTSNPNLYWYRQAAGRGLQLLFYSVGIGQISSEVPQNLSASRPQDRQFILSSKKLLLSDSGFYLCAWSVSGRGYEQYFGPGTRLTVT.